What follows is one T cell receptor beta chain and its context. Its antigen is currently unknown. This specimen comes from a study of shared clonotypes between healthy human individuals. Whole-study context: Each donor contributed plates that comprised three CD4 naive, three CD4 memory, two CD8 naive and one CD8 memory. General study findings and limits: Larger estimated richness was generally seen in naive subsets than in memory subsets. Naive CD4 clonotypes overlapped across a handful of donors at approximately 5.5%. It was expected that sequencing depth would affect clonotype sharing among donors.

Germline CDR1 reads SGHTS; CDR2 reads YDEGEE. CDR3 length: 13 amino acids. Trimming stripped 2 bases from V and 0 bases from J, with 6 bases between. Measured with immunoSEQ multiplex PCR; TCRdb has only the in-frame clones, and not every one. The data contain some 2,000,000 clones, about 94% of them seen just once; the ten biggest clones take up roughly 1%. CD45RO-negative, CCR7-positively selected cells formed the naive CD8 fraction, excluding terminally differentiated effector memory CD45RA+ cells. This TCR was recovered from a man aged 18 to 30 in good health. What was sequenced was naive CD8+ T cells sorted from blood. The V call is TRBV5-8, the J call TRBJ2-7, with a possible D match to TRBD1 (5 bases). The CDR3 DNA follows: TGTGCCAGCAGCTTTGGGGCCTCCTACGAGCAGTACTTC. This gives the protein CASSFGASYEQYF. The whole variable domain, filled in from reference TRBV5-8 and TRBJ2-7, reads EAGVTQSPTHLIKTRGQQATLRCSPISGHTSVYWYQQALGLGLQFLLWYDEGEERNRGNFPPRFSGRQFPNYSSELNVNALELEDSALYLCASSFGASYEQYFGPGTRLTVT.